This T cell receptor beta chain was documented in a study of CD8+CD57+ T cells in acquired aplastic anemia. Genomic DNA acted as the template from which TCR beta VDJ combination and CDR3 sequence profiling were carried out. TCRdb redid the calling of the reads with MiXCR, one entry per CDR3 protein. The data contain under 250,000 distinct CDR3 sequences, 45% to 50% of them singletons. Patients selected for sequencing had displayed CD8+CD57+ cell expansion by flow cytometry. Severe acquired aplastic anemia was the diagnosis recorded for all patients. V trimming: 4 bases; J trimming: 16 bases; junction bases outside the gene matches: 15. Germline V gene lookup returns CDR1 MGHDK and CDR2 SYGVNS. CDR3 length equals 14 residues.

The gene calls are TRBV25-1 and TRBJ1-5; TRBD1 matches 8 bases. Sequenced: sorted CD4+, CD8+, or CD8+CD57+ T cells (not recorded which) from PBMCs. The TCR originated in a human donor with aplastic anemia. The CDR3: CASSGHRGTSQKHF. CDR3 in DNA: TGTGCCAGCAGTGGACACAGGGGGACTAGCCAAAAACATTTT.